A selection of T cell receptor beta chains follows, all from one sample in a study of blood T cell repertoires in COVID-19. Profiling relied on immunoSEQ multiplex PCR, and the TCRdb table lists in-frame clones only, not all of them. The sample consists of 25,000 or so clones, approximately 90% of them appearing once. The sequenced sample consisted of peripheral blood. These receptors were taken from a woman aged 80 or over with active or convalescent COVID-19. Both conserved end residues are part of each CDR3. The D gene is left open where the match is weak. Some rows mark clone size as missing; the rest say once, few, many or name a class of expanded clone.

J	length	V	size	D	DNA	CDR3
TRBJ1-5	16	TRBV6-2/TRBV6-3	-	-	TGTGCCAGCAGTTATAGCGTAGGGTTCAGCAATCAGCCCCAGCATTTT	CASSYSVGFSNQPQHF
TRBJ1-1	12	TRBV4-3	once	-	TGCGCCAGCAGCCAAGCACAGACTGAAGCTTTCTTT	CASSQAQTEAFF
TRBJ2-1	16	TRBV5-4	-	TRBD2	TGTGCCAGCAGCTTGGGTAGCGGGAGGGTGCGCAATGAGCAGTTCTTC	CASSLGSGRVRNEQFF
TRBJ1-5	15	TRBV19	-	-	TGTGCCAGTAGTATCTGGGGGGAAAGCAATCAGCCCCAGCATTTT	CASSIWGESNQPQHF
TRBJ2-3	16	TRBV6-6	-	TRBD2	TGTGCCAGCAGACCCCAGAGCGGGGGGTTCACAGATACGCAGTATTTT	CASRPQSGGFTDTQYF
TRBJ1-4	16	TRBV5-1	-	TRBD1	TGCGCCAGCAGTGACGGCACGGGACAGCAAAATGAAAAACTGTTTTTT	CASSDGTGQQNEKLFF
TRBJ1-1	13	TRBV10-3	few	-	TGTGCCATCGGGAACGGGGAAGACACTGAAGCTTTCTTT	CAIGNGEDTEAFF
TRBJ2-1	16	TRBV10-2	-	TRBD2	TGCGCCAGCAGCGGAAGACTAGCGGGAGGGTACAATGAGCAGTTCTTC	CASSGRLAGGYNEQFF
TRBJ1-6	13	TRBV6-4	-	-	TGTGCCAGCAGTGCACAGTTGGATTCACCCCTCCACTTT	CASSAQLDSPLHF
TRBJ2-7	15	TRBV27	-	-	TGTGCCAGCAGTCCGCTTCGGGAAACGGGCTACGAGCAGTACTTC	CASSPLRETGYEQYF
TRBJ1-2	14	TRBV2	-	TRBD1	TGTGCCAGCACCCCTGAGACAGGGGGAGCCTCCTACACCTTC	CASTPETGGASYTF
TRBJ2-7	16	TRBV2	once	TRBD1	TGTGCCAGCAGTTTTCCCCTACAGGGGATTATTTACGAGCAGTACTTC	CASSFPLQGIIYEQYF
TRBJ1-1	13	TRBV6-5	-	-	TGTGCCAGTCACAGGGTCGATTACACTGAAGCTTTCTTT	CASHRVDYTEAFF
TRBJ2-1	11	TRBV7-9	-	-	TGTGCCAGCAGCACCCCTGGCAAGCAGTTCTTC	CASSTPGKQFF
TRBJ1-1	18	TRBV18	-	TRBD1	TGTGCCAGCTCACCCACCAATCGGGGCAGGGGGATGAACACTGAAGCTTTCTTT	CASSPTNRGRGMNTEAFF
TRBJ2-7	17	TRBV5-1	-	TRBD2	TGCGCCAGCAGCTTTACGTCAAGCGGGGGCAACTCCTACGAGCAGTACTTC	CASSFTSSGGNSYEQYF
TRBJ2-1	14	TRBV6-5	-	-	TGTGCCAGCATTCGCACAGGAATTTTGCCTGAGCAGTTCTTC	CASIRTGILPEQFF
TRBJ1-1	14	TRBV7-3	-	TRBD1	TGTGCCAGCAGCTCGGGACAGGGTTTGGCTGAAGCTTTCTTT	CASSSGQGLAEAFF
TRBJ1-5	14	TRBV27	-	-	TGTGCCAGCAGACCACAGGGTAGCAATCAGCCCCAGCATTTT	CASRPQGSNQPQHF
TRBJ1-1	13	TRBV7-3	-	TRBD1	TGTGCCAGCAGCCGGACAGGGAACACTGAAGCTTTCTTT	CASSRTGNTEAFF
TRBJ2-7	17	TRBV5-6	few	-	TGTGCCAGCAGCTTGGCGACAGAGAAAAAGAGCTCCTACGAGCAGTACTTC	CASSLATEKKSSYEQYF
TRBJ1-1	14	TRBV7-9	-	-	TGTGCCAGCAGCTTAGATACGGGGAACACTGAAGCTTTCTTT	CASSLDTGNTEAFF
TRBJ1-2	15	TRBV19	-	-	TGTGCCAGTAGTATAGATCGTGACTTCTTGGATGGCTACACCTTC	CASSIDRDFLDGYTF
TRBJ2-7	14	TRBV24-1	-	-	TGTGCCACCAGTGACGCGACACGACCTAACGAGCAGTACTTC	CATSDATRPNEQYF
TRBJ2-7	14	TRBV4-2	once	-	TGTGCCAGCAGCCGAGACGGGAGCTCCTACGAGCAGTACTTC	CASSRDGSSYEQYF
TRBJ2-1	13	TRBV19	once	-	TGTGCCAGTAGTATGGGGCCAAACAATGAGCAGTTCTTC	CASSMGPNNEQFF
TRBJ1-2	14	TRBV5-1	-	-	TGCGCCAGCAGCTTGAGGTCAGGGTCCTATGGCTACACCTTC	CASSLRSGSYGYTF
TRBJ1-1	16	TRBV4-3	-	-	TGCGCCAGCAGCCAAGATCCTCGACGGCGGGGCACTGAAGCTTTCTTT	CASSQDPRRRGTEAFF
TRBJ2-7	12	TRBV3-1/TRBV3-2	-	-	TGTGCCAGCAGCCAATATAGTAACGAGCAGTACTTC	CASSQYSNEQYF
TRBJ2-7	12	TRBV19	-	-	TGTGCCAGTAGTATTAACTACTACGAGCAGTACTTC	CASSINYYEQYF
TRBJ2-5	14	TRBV24-1	-	TRBD2	TGTGCCACCAGTGTTGGCGGGGGTGGGGAGACCCAGTACTTC	CATSVGGGGETQYF
TRBJ1-4	18	TRBV6-1	-	TRBD1	TGTGCCAGCAGTGAAGCGCCGGGACAGGGGGTAAAGGGAGAAAAACTGTTTTTT	CASSEAPGQGVKGEKLFF
TRBJ1-4	13	TRBV12-3/TRBV12-4	few	-	TGTGCCAGCAGAAAAGACAGGCTTGAAAAACTGTTTTTT	CASRKDRLEKLFF
TRBJ2-3	19	TRBV5-6	-	TRBD2	TGTGCCAGCAGCCACTTTTTCAGCGGGAGACGACAAAGCACAGATACGCAGTATTTT	CASSHFFSGRRQSTDTQYF
TRBJ1-1	15	TRBV7-9	-	-	TGTGCCAGCAGCTTAGGGGGGACATCGAACACTGAAGCTTTCTTT	CASSLGGTSNTEAFF
TRBJ1-2	13	TRBV9	-	-	TGTGCCAGCAGCGACGGGCAGGGGTATGGCTACACCTTC	CASSDGQGYGYTF
TRBJ2-1	17	TRBV4-2	-	TRBD2	TGTGCCAGCAGCCAAGATCAAGCGGGAGGTATGAGGAATGAGCAGTTCTTC	CASSQDQAGGMRNEQFF
TRBJ2-3	14	TRBV9	-	-	TGTGCCAGCAGCGGACGTAGGGGCTTAGATACGCAGTATTTT	CASSGRRGLDTQYF
TRBJ2-7	15	TRBV2	-	TRBD2	TGTGCCAGCAAAGCGGGAGTTGTCATAACCTACGAGCAGTACTTC	CASKAGVVITYEQYF
TRBJ2-1	17	TRBV4-1	-	TRBD2	TGCGCCAGCAGCCCCCGATTACTAGCGGGAAATTCTAATGAGCAGTTCTTC	CASSPRLLAGNSNEQFF
TRBJ2-6	18	TRBV3-1/TRBV3-2	-	TRBD1	TGTGCCAGCAGCCGGTGGGACAGGGACTTCTCTGGGGCCAACGTCCTGACTTTC	CASSRWDRDFSGANVLTF
TRBJ1-5	16	TRBV19	-	TRBD1	TGTGCCAGTGGGGGACAGCCCCGTTTGGGCAATCAGCCCCAGCATTTT	CASGGQPRLGNQPQHF
TRBJ2-5	16	TRBV27	-	TRBD1	TGTGCCAGCAGTACGGGCCCGGGACAGGGTAAAGAGACCCAGTACTTC	CASSTGPGQGKETQYF
TRBJ1-2	14	TRBV4-3	-	-	TGCGCCAGCAGCCAAGGCCCAGCTAACTATGGCTACACCTTC	CASSQGPANYGYTF
TRBJ1-2	15	TRBV20-1	-	-	TGCAGTGCTAGTAAGTCACCAACTACTAACTATGGCTACACCTTC	CSASKSPTTNYGYTF
TRBJ1-1	13	TRBV5-6	-	-	TGTGCCAGCAGCTTGTCTGGGGCGGTTGCAGCTTTCTTT	CASSLSGAVAAFF
TRBJ2-5	14	TRBV5-1	-	TRBD1	TGCGCCAGCAGCGGAGGACAGGGTGGGGAGACCCAGTACTTC	CASSGGQGGETQYF
TRBJ1-2	14	TRBV10-3	-	TRBD1	TGTGCCATCAGTGAAGAGGGGGCGTTGAATGGCTACACCTTC	CAISEEGALNGYTF
TRBJ2-5	16	TRBV6-1	-	TRBD1	TGTGCCAGCAGTGAACGAAGGGGACAGCCCCAAGAGACCCAGTACTTC	CASSERRGQPQETQYF
TRBJ2-5	14	TRBV7-2	-	TRBD2	TGTGCCAGCAGCGACGGGGGGGCCGGTGAGACCCAGTACTTC	CASSDGGAGETQYF
TRBJ2-5	13	TRBV7-7	-	-	TGTGCTAGCAGCTTAACCGGGTCTGAGACCCAGTACTTC	CASSLTGSETQYF
TRBJ2-5	16	TRBV5-4	-	TRBD2	TGTGCCAGCAGCTTGGGGGGACTACCCAGACAAGAGACCCAGTACTTC	CASSLGGLPRQETQYF
TRBJ2-1	13	TRBV4-1	-	-	TGCGCCAGCAGCCAGGTACAGGGCAATGAGCAGTTCTTC	CASSQVQGNEQFF
TRBJ1-5	17	TRBV7-9	medium-sized	TRBD1	TGTGCCAGCAGCGGCGACAGGGGGGTCTGGAGCAATCAGCCCCAGCATTTT	CASSGDRGVWSNQPQHF
TRBJ2-5	13	TRBV11-1	-	-	TGTGCCAGCAGCTTGAACTCTGGAGAGACCCAGTACTTC	CASSLNSGETQYF